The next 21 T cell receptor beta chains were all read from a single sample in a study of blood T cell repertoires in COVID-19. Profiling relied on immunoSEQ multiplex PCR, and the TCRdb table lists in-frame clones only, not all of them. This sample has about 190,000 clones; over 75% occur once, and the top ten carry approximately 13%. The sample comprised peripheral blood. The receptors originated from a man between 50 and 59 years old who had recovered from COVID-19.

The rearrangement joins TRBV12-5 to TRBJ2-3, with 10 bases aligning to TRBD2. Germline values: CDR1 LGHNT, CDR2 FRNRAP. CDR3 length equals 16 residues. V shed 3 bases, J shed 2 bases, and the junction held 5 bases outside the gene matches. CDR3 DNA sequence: TGTGCTAGTGGTTTAGGACTAGCGGCGGACACAGATACGCAGTATTTT. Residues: CASGLGLAADTDTQYF.

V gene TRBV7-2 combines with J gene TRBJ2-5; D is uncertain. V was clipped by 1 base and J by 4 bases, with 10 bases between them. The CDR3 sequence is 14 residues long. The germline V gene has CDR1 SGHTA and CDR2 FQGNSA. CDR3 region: CASSLGALVETQYF. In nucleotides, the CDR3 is TGTGCCAGCAGCTTAGGAGCTTTAGTAGAGACCCAGTACTTC.

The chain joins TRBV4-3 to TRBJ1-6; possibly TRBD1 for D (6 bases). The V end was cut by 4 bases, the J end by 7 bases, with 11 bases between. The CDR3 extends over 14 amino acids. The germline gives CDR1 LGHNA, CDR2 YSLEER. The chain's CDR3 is CASSPDSQNSPLHF. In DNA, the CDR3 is TGCGCCAGCAGCCCGGACAGCCAAAATTCACCCCTCCACTTT.

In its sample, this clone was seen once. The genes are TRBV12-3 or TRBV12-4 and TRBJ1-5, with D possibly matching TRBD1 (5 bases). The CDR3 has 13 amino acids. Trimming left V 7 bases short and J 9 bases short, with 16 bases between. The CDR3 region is CASKGRDVGPQHF. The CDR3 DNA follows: TGTGCCAGCAAGGGGAGGGATGTCGGGCCCCAGCATTTT.

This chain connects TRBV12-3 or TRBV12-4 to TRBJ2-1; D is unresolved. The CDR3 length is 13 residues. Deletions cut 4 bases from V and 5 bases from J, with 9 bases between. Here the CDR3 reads CASSSLPDNEQFF. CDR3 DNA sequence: TGTGCCAGCAGTTCGTTGCCAGACAATGAGCAGTTCTTC.

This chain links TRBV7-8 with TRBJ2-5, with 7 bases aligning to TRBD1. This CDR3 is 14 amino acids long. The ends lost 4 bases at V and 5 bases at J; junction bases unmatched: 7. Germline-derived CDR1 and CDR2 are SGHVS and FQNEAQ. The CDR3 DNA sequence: TGTGCCAGCAGCTACACAGGGGTTCGCGAGACCCAGTACTTC. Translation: CASSYTGVRETQYF.

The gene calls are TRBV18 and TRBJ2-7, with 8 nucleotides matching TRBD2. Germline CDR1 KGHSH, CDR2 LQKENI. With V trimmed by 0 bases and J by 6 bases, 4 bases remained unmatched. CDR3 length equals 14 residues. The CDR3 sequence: CASSPPVLAGEQYF. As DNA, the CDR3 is TGTGCCAGCTCACCACCGGTTCTAGCGGGCGAGCAGTACTTC.

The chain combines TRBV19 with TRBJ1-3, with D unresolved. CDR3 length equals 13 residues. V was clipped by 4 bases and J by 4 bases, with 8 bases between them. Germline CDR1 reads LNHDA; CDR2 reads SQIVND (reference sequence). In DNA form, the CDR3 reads TGTGCCAGTAGTACCGTAATCGGAAACACCATATATTTT. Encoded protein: CASSTVIGNTIYF.

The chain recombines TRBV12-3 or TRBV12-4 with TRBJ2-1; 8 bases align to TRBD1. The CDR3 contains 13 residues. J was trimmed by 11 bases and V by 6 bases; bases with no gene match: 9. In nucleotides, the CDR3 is TGTGCCAGCAGGACCGGGACAGGAAATCAGCAGTTCTTC. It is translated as CASRTGTGNQQFF.

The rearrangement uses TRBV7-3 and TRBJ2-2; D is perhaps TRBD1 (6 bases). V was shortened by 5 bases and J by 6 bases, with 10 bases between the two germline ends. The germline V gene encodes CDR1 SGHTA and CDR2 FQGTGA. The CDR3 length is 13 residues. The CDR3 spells CASSITGSGELFF. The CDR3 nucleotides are TGTGCCAGCAGCATTACAGGGTCCGGGGAGCTGTTTTTT.

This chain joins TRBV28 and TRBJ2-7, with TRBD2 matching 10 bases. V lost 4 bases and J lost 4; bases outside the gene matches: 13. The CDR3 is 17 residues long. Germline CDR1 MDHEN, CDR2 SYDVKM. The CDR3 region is CASSSLSAGGPGYEQYF. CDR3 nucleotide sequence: TGTGCCAGCAGTTCCCTCTCAGCGGGAGGGCCGGGGTACGAGCAGTACTTC.

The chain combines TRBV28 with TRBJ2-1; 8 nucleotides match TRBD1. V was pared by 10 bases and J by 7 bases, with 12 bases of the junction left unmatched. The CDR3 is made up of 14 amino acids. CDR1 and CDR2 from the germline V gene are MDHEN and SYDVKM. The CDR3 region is CATDGAGGGNEQFF. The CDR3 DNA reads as TGTGCCACCGATGGGGCAGGGGGCGGGAATGAGCAGTTCTTC.

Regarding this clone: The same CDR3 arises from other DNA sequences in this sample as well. The CDR3 loop is CASSSTGDQPQHF. CDR3 in DNA: TGTGCCAGCAGTTCCACAGGGGATCAGCCCCAGCATTTT. The rearrangement uses TRBV6-2 or TRBV6-3 and TRBJ1-5, with 7 bases fitting TRBD1. V was clipped by 4 bases and J by 5 bases; unmatched bases: 2. Germline-derived CDR1 and CDR2 are MNHEY and SVGEGT. The CDR3 is 13 residues long.

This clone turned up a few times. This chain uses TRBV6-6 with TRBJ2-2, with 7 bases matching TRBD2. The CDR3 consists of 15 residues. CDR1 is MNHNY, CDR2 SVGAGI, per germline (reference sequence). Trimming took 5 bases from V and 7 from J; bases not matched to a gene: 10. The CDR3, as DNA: TGTGCCAGCAGTGTAAGACGGGAGGCGGGCGGGGAGCTGTTTTTT. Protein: CASSVRREAGGELFF.

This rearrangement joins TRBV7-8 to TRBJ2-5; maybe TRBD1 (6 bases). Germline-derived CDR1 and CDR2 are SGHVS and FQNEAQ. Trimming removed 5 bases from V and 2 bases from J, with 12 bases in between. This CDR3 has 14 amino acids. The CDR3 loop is CASSTQGTQETQYF. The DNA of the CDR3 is TGTGCCAGCAGCACCCAGGGGACGCAAGAGACCCAGTACTTC. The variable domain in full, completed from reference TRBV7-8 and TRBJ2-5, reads GAGVSQSPRYKVAKRGQDVALRCDPISGHVSLFWYQQALGQGPEFLTYFQNEAQLDKSGLPSDRFFAERPEGSVSTLKIQRTQQEDSAVYLCASSTQGTQETQYFGPGTRLLVL.

In DNA form, the CDR3 reads TGTGCCAGTAGTGCACCCGGGACAGGGAGCGAAAAACTGTTTTTT. It specifies CASSAPGTGSEKLFF. The chain recombines TRBV19 with TRBJ1-4; 9 nucleotides align to TRBD1. Per germline, CDR1 LNHDA and CDR2 SQIVND (reference sequence). The CDR3 contains 15 residues. V trimming: 5 bases; J trimming: 8 bases; junction bases outside the gene matches: 9.

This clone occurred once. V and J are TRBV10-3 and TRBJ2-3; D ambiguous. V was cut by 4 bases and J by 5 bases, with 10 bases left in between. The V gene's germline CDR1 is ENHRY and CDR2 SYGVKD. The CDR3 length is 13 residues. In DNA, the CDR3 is TGTGCCATCAGTGTGGGCCTGGGAGATACGCAGTATTTT. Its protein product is CAISVGLGDTQYF.

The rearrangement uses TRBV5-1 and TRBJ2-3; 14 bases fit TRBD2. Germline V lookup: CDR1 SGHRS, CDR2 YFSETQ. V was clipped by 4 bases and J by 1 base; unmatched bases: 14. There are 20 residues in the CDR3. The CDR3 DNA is TGCGCCAGCAGCCCGGGACTAGCGGGAGATGGGCGCTATGGCACAGATACGCAGTATTTT. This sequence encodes CASSPGLAGDGRYGTDTQYF.

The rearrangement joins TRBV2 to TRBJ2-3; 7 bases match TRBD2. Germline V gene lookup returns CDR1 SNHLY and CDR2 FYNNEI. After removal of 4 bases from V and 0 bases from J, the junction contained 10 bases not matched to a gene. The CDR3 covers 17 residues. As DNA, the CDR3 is TGTGCCAGCAGTGGCGGACTAGGCCGTGGAAGCACAGATACGCAGTATTTT. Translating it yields CASSGGLGRGSTDTQYF. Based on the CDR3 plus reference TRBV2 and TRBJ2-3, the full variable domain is EPEVTQTPSHQVTQMGQEVILRCVPISNHLYFYWYRQILGQKVEFLVSFYNNEISEKSEIFDDQFSVERPDGSNFTLKIRSTKLEDSAMYFCASSGGLGRGSTDTQYFGPGTRLTVL.

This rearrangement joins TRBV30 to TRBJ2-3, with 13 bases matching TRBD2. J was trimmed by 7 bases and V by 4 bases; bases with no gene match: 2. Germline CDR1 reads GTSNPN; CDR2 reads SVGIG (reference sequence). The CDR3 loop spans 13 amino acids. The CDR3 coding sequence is TGTGCCTGGATGACTAGCGGGAGGTATACGCAGTATTTT. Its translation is CAWMTSGRYTQYF.

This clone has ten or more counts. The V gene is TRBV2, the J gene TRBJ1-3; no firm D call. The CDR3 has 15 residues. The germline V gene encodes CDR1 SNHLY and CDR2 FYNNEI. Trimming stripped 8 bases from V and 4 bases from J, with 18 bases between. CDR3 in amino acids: CASEMLARVGNTIYF. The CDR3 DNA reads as TGTGCCAGCGAGATGCTAGCCCGGGTGGGAAACACCATATATTTT.